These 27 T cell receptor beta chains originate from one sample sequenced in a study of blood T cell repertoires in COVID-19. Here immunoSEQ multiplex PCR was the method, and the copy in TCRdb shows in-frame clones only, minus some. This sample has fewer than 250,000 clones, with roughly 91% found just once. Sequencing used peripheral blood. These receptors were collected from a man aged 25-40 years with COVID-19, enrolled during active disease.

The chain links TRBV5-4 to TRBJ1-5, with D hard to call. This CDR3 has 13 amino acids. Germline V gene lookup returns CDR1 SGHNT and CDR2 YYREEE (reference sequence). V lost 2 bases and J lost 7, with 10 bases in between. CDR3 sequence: CASSFEGAQPQHF. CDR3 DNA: TGTGCCAGCAGCTTCGAGGGAGCGCAGCCCCAGCATTTT.

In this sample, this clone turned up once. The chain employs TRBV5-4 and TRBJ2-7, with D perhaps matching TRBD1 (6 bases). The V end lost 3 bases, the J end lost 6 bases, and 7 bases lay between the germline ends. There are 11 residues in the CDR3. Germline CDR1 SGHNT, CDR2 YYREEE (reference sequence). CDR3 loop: CASSSRGEQYF. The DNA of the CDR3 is TGTGCCAGCAGCTCCAGGGGCGAGCAGTACTTC. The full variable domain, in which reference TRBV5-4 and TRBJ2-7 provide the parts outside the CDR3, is ETGVTQSPTHLIKTRGQQVTLRCSSQSGHNTVSWYQQALGQGPQFIFQYYREEENGRGNFPPRFSGLQFPNYSSELNVNALELDDSALYLCASSSRGEQYFGPGTRLTVT.

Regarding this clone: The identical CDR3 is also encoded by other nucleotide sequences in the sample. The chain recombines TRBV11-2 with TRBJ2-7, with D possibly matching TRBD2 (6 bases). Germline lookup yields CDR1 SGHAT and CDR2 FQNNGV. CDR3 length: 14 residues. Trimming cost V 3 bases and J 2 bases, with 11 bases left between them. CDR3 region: CASSFAGRPYEQYF. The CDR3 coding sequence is TGTGCCAGCAGCTTTGCAGGGAGGCCCTACGAGCAGTACTTC.

In DNA, the CDR3 is TGTGCCAGCAGTGAAGCGGGACAACCGAATTCACCCCTCCACTTT. Its translation is CASSEAGQPNSPLHF. The chain recombines TRBV2 with TRBJ1-6, with D possibly being TRBD1 (6 bases). Germline CDR1 is SNHLY and CDR2 is FYNNEI. CDR3 length equals 15 residues. Trimming removed 0 bases from V and 7 bases from J, with 10 bases in between.

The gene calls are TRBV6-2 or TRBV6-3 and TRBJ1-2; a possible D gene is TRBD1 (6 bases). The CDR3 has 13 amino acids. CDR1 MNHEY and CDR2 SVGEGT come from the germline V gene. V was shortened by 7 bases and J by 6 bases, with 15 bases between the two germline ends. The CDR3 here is CASTPRGGNGYTF. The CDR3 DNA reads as TGTGCCAGCACCCCTCGAGGGGGAAATGGCTACACCTTC.

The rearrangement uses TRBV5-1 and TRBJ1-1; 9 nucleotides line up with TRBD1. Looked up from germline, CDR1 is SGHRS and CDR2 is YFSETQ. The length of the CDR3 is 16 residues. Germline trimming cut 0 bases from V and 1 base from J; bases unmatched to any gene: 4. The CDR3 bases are TGCGCCAGCAGCTTGGAAGGACAGGGGAGGAACACTGAAGCTTTCTTT. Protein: CASSLEGQGRNTEAFF.

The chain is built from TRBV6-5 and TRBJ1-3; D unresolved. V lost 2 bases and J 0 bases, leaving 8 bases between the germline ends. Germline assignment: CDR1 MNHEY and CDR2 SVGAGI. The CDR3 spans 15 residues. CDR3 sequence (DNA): TGTGCCAGCAGTTACAGCAGGAACTCTGGAAACACCATATATTTT. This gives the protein CASSYSRNSGNTIYF.

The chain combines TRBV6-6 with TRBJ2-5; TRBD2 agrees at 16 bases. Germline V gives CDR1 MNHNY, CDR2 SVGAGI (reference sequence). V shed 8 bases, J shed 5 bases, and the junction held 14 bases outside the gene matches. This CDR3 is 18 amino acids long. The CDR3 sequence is CASGPGLAGGRLMETQYF. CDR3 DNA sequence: TGTGCCAGCGGTCCGGGACTAGCGGGGGGGCGCTTGATGGAGACCCAGTACTTC.

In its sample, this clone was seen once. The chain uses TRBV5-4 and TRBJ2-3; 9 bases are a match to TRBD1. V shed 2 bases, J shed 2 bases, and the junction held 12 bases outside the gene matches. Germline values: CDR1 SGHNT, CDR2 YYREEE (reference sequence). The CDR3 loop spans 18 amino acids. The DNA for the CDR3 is TGTGCCAGCAGCTTCGGAGGAACCGGGACAGGGAACACAGATACGCAGTATTTT. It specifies CASSFGGTGTGNTDTQYF.

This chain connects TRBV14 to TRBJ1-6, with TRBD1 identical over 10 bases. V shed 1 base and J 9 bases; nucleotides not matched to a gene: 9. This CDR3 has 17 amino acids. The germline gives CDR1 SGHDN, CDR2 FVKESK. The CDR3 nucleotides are TGTGCCAGCAGCCAAGCGTTCGGGACAGGGGTACTTTCACCCCTCCACTTT. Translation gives CASSQAFGTGVLSPLHF. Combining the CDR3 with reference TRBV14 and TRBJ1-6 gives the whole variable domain EAGVTQFPSHSVIEKGQTVTLRCDPISGHDNLYWYRRVMGKEIKFLLHFVKESKQDESGMPNNRFLAERTGGTYSTLKVQPAELEDSGVYFCASSQAFGTGVLSPLHFGNGTRLTVT.

CDR3 amino acids: CASRLLQGNTIYF. Here the CDR3 DNA reads TGTGCCAGCAGACTCCTACAGGGAAACACCATATATTTT. The chain joins TRBV6-5 to TRBJ1-3; D not certain. Germline CDR1 and CDR2: MNHEY and SVGAGI. V was trimmed by 6 bases and J by 4 bases, leaving 10 bases between them. The CDR3 sequence is 13 residues long.

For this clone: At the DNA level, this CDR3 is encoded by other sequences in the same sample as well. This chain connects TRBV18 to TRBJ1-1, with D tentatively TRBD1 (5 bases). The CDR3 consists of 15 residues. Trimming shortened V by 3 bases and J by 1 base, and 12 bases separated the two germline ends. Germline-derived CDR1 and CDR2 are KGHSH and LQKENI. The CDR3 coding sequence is TGTGCCAGCTCACCCGCGGGGGGTCCGAACACTGAAGCTTTCTTT. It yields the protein CASSPAGGPNTEAFF.

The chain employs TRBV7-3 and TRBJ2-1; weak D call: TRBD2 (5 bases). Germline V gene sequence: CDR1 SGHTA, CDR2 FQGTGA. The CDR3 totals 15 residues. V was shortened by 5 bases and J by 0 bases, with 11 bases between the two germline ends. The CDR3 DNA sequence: TGTGCCAGCAGCGAGAAGAGGGTCTCCTACAATGAGCAGTTCTTC. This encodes CASSEKRVSYNEQFF.

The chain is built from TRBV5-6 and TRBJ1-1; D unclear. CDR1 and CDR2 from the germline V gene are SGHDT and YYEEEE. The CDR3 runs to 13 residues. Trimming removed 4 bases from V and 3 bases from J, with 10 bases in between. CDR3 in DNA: TGTGCCAGCAGCCATCGTAGCGACACTGAAGCTTTCTTT. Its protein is CASSHRSDTEAFF.

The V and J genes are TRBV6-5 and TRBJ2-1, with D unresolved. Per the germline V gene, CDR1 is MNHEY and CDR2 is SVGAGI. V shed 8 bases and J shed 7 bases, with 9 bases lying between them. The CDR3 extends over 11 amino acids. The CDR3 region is CASSVGNEQFF. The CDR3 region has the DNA TGTGCCAGCTCAGTCGGGAATGAGCAGTTCTTC.

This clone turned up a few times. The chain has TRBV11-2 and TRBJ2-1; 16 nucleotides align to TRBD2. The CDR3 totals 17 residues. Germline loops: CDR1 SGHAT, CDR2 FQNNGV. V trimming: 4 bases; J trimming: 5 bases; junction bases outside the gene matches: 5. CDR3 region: CASSSWGLAGGDNEQFF. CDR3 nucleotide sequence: TGTGCCAGCAGCTCCTGGGGACTAGCGGGGGGGGACAATGAGCAGTTCTTC.

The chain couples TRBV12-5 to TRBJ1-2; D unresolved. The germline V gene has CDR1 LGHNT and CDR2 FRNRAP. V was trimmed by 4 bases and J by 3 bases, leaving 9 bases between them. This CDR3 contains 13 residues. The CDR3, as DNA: TGTGCTAGTGGTTGGTCGACTTACTATGGCTACACCTTC. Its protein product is CASGWSTYYGYTF.

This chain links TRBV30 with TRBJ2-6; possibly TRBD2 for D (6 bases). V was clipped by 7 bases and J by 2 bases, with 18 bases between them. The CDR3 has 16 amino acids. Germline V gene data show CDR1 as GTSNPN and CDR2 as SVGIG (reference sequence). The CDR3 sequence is CAYRAGGLTGANVLTF. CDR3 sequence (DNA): TGTGCCTACCGAGCCGGGGGTTTGACTGGGGCCAACGTCCTGACTTTC.

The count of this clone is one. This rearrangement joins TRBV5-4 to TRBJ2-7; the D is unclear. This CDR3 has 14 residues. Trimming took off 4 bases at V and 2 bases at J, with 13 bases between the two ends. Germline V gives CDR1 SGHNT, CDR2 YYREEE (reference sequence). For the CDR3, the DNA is TGTGCCAGCAGCCCGGTCAGAGGAACCTACGAGCAGTACTTC. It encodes CASSPVRGTYEQYF.

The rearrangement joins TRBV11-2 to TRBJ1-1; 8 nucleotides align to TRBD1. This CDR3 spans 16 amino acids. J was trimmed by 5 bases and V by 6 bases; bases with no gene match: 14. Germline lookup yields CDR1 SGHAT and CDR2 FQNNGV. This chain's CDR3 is CASSLTGQGKRTEAFF. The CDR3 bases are TGTGCCAGCAGTCTCACCGGACAGGGAAAAAGGACTGAAGCTTTCTTT.

The CDR3 is CASSYSYSRETQYF. In nucleotides, the CDR3 is TGTGCCAGCAGTTACTCATATTCTCGGGAGACCCAGTACTTC. The chain is built from TRBV6-2 or TRBV6-3 and TRBJ2-5; no firm D call. This CDR3 contains 14 residues. Germline V gene data show CDR1 as MNHEY and CDR2 as SVGEGT. V lost 0 bases and J lost 5, with 10 bases in between.

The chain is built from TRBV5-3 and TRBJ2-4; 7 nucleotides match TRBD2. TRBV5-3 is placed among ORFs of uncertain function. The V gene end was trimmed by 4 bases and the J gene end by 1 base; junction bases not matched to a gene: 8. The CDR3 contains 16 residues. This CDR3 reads CARSNQLAFAKNIQYF. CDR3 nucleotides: TGTGCCAGAAGCAACCAACTAGCGTTCGCCAAAAACATTCAGTACTTC.

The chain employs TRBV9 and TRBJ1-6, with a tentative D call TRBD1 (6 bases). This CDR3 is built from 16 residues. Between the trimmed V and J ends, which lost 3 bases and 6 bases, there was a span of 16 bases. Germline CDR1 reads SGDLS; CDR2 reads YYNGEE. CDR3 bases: TGTGCCAGCAGCGGGGGACCGGGACACGTTAATTCACCCCTCCACTTT. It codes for CASSGGPGHVNSPLHF.

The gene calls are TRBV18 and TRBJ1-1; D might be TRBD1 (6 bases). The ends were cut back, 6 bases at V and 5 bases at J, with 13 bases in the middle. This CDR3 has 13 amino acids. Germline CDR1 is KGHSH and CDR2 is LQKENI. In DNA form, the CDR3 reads TGTGCCAGCTCTTCGGCAGGGGATACTGAAGCTTTCTTT. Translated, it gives CASSSAGDTEAFF.

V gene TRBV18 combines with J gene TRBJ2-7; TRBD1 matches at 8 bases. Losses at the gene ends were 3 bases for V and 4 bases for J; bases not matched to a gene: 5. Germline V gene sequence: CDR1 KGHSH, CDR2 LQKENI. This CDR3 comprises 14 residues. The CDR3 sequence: CASSPDRDGYEQYF. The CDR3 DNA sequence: TGTGCCAGCTCACCGGACAGGGATGGGTACGAGCAGTACTTC.

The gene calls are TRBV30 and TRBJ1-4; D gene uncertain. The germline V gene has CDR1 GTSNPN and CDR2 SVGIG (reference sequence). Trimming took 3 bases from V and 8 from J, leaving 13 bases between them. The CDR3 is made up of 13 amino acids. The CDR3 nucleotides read TGTGCCTGGAGGGCAGCGTCCCCGGAAAAACTGTTTTTT. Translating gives CAWRAASPEKLFF.

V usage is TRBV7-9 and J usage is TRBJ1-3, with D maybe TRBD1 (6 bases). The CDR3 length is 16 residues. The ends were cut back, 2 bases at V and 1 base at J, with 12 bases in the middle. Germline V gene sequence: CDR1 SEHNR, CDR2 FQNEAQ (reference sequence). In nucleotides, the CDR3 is TGTGCCAGCAGCTTATCAATCAGGGGATCTGGAAACACCATATATTTT. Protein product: CASSLSIRGSGNTIYF. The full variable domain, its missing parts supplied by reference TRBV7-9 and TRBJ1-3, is DTGVSQNPRHKITKRGQNVTFRCDPISEHNRLYWYRQTLGQGPEFLTYFQNEAQLEKSRLLSDRFSAERPKGSFSTLEIQRTEQGDSAMYLCASSLSIRGSGNTIYFGEGSWLTVV.